This TCR beta chain emerged from a study of blood T cell repertoires in COVID-19. About the research overall: Donors in the United States, Italy and Spain gave samples during acute or convalescent COVID-19. PBMCs, B-cell-depleted T cells, or T cells were the source of the cDNA or gDNA that made up the material.

Trimming cost V 2 bases and J 5 bases; bases outside gene matches: 4. The germline gives CDR1 LNHDA, CDR2 SQIVND (reference sequence). The CDR3 consists of 16 residues. Source study methods: The assay estimated nucleated cells by amplifying reference gene primers. Sequenced by immunoSEQ multiplex PCR; TCRdb stores in-frame clones only, minus some. D and trimming were read from the DNA, whereas the V and J calls and clone size are those reported in that table. Of over 100,000 clones detected, under 90% appear once; the ten largest clones hold about 8%. The V and J genes are TRBV19 and TRBJ2-1; 12 nucleotides agree with TRBD2. The TCR comes from a woman aged 55-69 years with active or convalescent COVID-19. The sequencing sample was made of peripheral blood. The CDR3 nucleotides are TGTGCCAGTAGTATATTGACTAGCGGGGGCCACAATGAGCAGTTCTTC. Translated, it gives CASSILTSGGHNEQFF.